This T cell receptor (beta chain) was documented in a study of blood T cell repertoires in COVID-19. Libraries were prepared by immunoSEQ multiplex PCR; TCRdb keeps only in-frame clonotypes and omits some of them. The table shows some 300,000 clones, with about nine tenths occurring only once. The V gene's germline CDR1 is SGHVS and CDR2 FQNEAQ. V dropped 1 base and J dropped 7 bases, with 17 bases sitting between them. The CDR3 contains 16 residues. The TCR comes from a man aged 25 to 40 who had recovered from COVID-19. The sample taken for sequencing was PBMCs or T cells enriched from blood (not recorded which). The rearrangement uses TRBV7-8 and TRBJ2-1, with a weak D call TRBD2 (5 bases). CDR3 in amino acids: CASSLGRALTRNEQFF. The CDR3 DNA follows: TGTGCCAGCAGCTTAGGGCGGGCCTTAACCAGGAATGAGCAGTTCTTC.